This T cell receptor beta chain was captured by sequencing in a study of T cells in Graves' hyperthyroidism and ophthalmopathy. Amplification of TCR beta CDR3 regions was performed using RNA transcripts as template. First-round RT-PCR with HTBI primers amplified the TCR CDR3 region. Each CDR3 protein gets one entry after TCRdb re-called the multiplex PCR reads with MiXCR. The top ten clones hold 15% to 20% of a sample with 450,000 to 700,000 distinct CDR3 sequences, around 46% of them seen once. This clonotype was counted at least ten times. Germline assignment: CDR1 ENHRY and CDR2 SYGVKD. The J segment lost 4 bases and the V segment lost 2 bases, leaving 7 bases of the junction unmatched. The length of the CDR3 is 16 residues.

Sequenced: peripheral blood or thyroid tissue (not recorded which). This TCR was sampled from an adult woman with Graves' disease, either hyperthyroidism or ophthalmopathy (not recorded which). The chain uses TRBV10-3 and TRBJ2-5; 10 bases line up with TRBD1. CDR3 nucleotide sequence: TGTGCCATCAGTGAGCAGCAGGGACAGGGGACAGAGACCCAGTACTTC. Encoded protein: CAISEQQGQGTETQYF.